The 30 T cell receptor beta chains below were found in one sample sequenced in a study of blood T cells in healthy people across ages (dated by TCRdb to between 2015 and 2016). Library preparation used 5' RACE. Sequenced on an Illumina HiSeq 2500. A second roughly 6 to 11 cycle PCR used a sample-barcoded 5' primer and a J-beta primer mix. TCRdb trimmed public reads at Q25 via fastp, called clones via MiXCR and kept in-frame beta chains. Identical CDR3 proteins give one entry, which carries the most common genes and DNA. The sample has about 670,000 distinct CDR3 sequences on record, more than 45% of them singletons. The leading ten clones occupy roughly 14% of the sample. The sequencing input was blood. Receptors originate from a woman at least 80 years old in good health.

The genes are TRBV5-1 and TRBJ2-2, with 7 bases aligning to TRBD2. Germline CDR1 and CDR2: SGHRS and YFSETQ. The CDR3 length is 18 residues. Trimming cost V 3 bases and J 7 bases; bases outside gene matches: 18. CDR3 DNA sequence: TGCGCCAGCAGCTCTGGGGTCCCGGGACTAAGAGAGCGCGGGGAGCTGTTTTTT. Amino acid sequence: CASSSGVPGLRERGELFF. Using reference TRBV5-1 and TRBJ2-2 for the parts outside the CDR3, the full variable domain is KAGVTQTPRYLIKTRGQQVTLSCSPISGHRSVSWYQQTPGQGLQFLFEYFSETQRNKGNFPGRFSGRQFSNSRSEMNVSTLELGDSALYLCASSSGVPGLRERGELFFGEGSRLTVL.

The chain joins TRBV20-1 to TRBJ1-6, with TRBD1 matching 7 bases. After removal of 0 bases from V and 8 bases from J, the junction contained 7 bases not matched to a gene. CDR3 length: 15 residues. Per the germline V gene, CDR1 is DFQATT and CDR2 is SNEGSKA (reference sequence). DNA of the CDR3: TGCAGTGCTAGAGATCCGACAGGGCTCCATTCACCCCTCCACTTT. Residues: CSARDPTGLHSPLHF.

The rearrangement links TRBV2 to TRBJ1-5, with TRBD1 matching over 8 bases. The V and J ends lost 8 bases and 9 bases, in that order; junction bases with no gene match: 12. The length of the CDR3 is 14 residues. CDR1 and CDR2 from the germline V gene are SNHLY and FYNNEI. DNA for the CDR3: TGTGCCAGCGGAAACGACAGGGGAGTGATGCCCCAGCATTTT. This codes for CASGNDRGVMPQHF.

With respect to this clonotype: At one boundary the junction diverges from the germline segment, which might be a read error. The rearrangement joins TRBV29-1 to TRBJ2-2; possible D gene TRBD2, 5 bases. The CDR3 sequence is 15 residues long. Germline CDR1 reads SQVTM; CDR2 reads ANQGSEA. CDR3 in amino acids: CSVPEAASNTGELFF. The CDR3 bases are TGCAGCGTGCCCGAGGCCGCGTCGAACACCGGGGAGTTGTTTTTT.

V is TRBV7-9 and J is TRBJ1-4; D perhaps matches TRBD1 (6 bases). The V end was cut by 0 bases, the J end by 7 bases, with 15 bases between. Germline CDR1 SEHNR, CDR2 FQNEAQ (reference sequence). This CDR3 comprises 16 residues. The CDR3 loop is CASSLAGAGGSEKLFF. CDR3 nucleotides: TGTGCCAGCAGCTTAGCGGGGGCCGGAGGGAGTGAAAAACTGTTTTTT.

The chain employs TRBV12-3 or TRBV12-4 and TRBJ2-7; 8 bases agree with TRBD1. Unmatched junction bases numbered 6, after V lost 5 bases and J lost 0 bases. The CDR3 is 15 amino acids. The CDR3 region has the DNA TGTGCCAGCAGTAGACAGGGGCTGGACTCCTACGAGCAGTACTTC. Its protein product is CASSRQGLDSYEQYF.

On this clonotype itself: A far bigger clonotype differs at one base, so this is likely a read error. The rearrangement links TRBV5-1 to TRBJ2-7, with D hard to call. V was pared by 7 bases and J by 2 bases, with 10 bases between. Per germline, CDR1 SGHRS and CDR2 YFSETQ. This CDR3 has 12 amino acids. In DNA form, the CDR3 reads TGCGCCAGCGGCTCCCAGGCCTACGAGCAGTACTTC. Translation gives CASGSQAYEQYF.

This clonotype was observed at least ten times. The CDR3 nucleotides are TGTGCCAGCAGTTTCTGGGAATCAAGTGAGCAGTTCTTC. It yields the protein CASSFWESSEQFF. The chain employs TRBV28 and TRBJ2-1, with no clear D. The V gene's germline CDR1 is MDHEN and CDR2 SYDVKM. V lost 3 bases to trimming and J lost 9 bases, with 12 bases between them. The CDR3 extends over 13 amino acids. The whole variable domain, filled in from reference TRBV28 and TRBJ2-1, reads DVKVTQSSRYLVKRTGEKVFLECVQDMDHENMFWYRQDPGLGLRLIYFSYDVKMKEKGDIPEGYSVSREKKERFSLILESASTNQTSMYLCASSFWESSEQFFGPGTRLTVL.

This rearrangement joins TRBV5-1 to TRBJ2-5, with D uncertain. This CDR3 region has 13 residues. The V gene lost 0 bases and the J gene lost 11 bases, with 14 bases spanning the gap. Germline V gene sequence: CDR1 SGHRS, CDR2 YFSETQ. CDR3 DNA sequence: TGCGCCAGCAGCTTGGGCAGGAACTATGAGCAGTACTTC. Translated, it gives CASSLGRNYEQYF.

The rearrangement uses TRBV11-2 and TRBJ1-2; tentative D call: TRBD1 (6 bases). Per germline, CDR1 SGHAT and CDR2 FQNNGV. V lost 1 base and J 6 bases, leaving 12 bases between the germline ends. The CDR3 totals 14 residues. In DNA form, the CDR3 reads TGTGCCAGCAGCTTAGCTGGGGGCGCAGATGGCTACACCTTC. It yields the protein CASSLAGGADGYTF.

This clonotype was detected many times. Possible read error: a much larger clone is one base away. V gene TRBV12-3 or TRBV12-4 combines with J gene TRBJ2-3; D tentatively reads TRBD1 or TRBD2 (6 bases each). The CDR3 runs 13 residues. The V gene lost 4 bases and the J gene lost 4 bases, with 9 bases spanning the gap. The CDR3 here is CASSCRGADTQYF. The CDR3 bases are TGTGCCAGCAGTTGTAGGGGGGCAGATACGCAGTATTTT.

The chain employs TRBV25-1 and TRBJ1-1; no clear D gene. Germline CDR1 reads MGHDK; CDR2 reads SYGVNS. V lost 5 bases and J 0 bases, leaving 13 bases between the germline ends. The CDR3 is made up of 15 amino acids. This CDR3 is CASSQFAALNTEAFF. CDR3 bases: TGTGCCAGCAGTCAGTTCGCAGCTTTGAACACTGAAGCTTTCTTT. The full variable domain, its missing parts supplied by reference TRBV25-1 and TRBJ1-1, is EADIYQTPRYLVIGTGKKITLECSQTMGHDKMYWYQQDPGMELHLIHYSYGVNSTEKGDLSSESTVSRIRTEHFPLTLESARPSHTSQYLCASSQFAALNTEAFFGQGTRLTVV.

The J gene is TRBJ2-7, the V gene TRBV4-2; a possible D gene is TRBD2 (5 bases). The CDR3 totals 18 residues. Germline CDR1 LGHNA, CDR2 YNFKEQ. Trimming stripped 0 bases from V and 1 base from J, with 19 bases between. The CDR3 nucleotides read TGTGCCAGCAGCCAAGATGCAGAGTCGCGGGCAGGATCCTACGAGCAGTACTTC. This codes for CASSQDAESRAGSYEQYF.

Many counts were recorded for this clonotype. CDR3: CASSRQGGETQYF. The CDR3 region has the DNA TGTGCCAGCAGTCGACAGGGTGGGGAGACCCAGTACTTC. This rearrangement joins TRBV2 to TRBJ2-5; 7 bases line up with TRBD1. CDR3 length: 13 residues. CDR1 is SNHLY and CDR2 is FYNNEI in the germline V gene. V shed 5 bases, J shed 5 bases, and the junction held 5 bases outside the gene matches.

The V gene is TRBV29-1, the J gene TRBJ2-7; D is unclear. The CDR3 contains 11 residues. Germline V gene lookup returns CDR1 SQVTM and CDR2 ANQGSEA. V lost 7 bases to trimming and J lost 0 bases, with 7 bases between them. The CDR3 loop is CSAVDSYEQYF. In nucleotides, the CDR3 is TGCAGCGCCGTGGACTCCTACGAGCAGTACTTC.

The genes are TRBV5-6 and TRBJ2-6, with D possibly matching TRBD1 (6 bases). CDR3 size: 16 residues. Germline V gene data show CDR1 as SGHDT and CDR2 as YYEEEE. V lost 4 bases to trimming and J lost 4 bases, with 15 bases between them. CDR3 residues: CASSTNRVSGANVLTF. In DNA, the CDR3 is TGTGCCAGCAGCACCAACAGGGTATCGGGGGCCAACGTCCTGACTTTC. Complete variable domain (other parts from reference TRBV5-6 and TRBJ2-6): DAGVTQSPTHLIKTRGQQVTLRCSPKSGHDTVSWYQQALGQGPQFIFQYYEEEERQRGNFPDRFSGHQFPNYSSELNVNALLLGDSALYLCASSTNRVSGANVLTFGAGSRLTVL.

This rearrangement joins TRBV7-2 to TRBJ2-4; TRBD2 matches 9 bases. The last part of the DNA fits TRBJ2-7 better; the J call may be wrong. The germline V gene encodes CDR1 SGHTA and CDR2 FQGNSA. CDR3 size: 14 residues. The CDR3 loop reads CASNPTSGTYEQYF. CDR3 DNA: TGTGCCAGCAACCCGACTAGCGGAACCTACGAGCAGTACTTC.

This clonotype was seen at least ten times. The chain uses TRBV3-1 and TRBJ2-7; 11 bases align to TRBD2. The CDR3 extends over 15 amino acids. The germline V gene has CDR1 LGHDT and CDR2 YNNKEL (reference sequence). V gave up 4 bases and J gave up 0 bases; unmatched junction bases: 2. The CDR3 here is CASSPTSGDSYEQYF. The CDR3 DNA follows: TGTGCCAGCAGCCCGACTAGCGGGGACTCCTACGAGCAGTACTTC.

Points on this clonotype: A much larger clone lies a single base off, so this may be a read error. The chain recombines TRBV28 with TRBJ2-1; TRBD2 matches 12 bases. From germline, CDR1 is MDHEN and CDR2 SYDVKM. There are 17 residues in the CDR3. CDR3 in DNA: TGTGTCAGCAGTTTATCGACTAGCGGGAGCTCCTACAATGAGCAGTTCTTC. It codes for CVSSLSTSGSSYNEQFF.

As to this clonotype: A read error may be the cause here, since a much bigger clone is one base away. CDR3 region: CSATYSGSSYNEQFF. CDR3 sequence (DNA): TGCAGTGCTACCTATAGCGGGAGCTCCTACAATGAGCAGTTCTTC. V gene TRBV20-1 combines with J gene TRBJ2-1, with 9 bases aligning to TRBD2. The CDR3 contains 15 residues. From germline, CDR1 is DFQATT and CDR2 SNEGSKA (reference sequence). V trimming: 4 bases; J trimming: 0 bases; junction bases outside the gene matches: 4.

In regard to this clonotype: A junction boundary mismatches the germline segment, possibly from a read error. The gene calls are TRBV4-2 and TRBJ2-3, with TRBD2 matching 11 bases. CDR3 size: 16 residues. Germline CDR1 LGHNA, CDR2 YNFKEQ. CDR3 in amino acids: CANSQVAGGPTDTQYF. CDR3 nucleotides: TGTGCCAACAGCCAGGTAGCGGGAGGGCCGACAGATACGCAGTATTTT.

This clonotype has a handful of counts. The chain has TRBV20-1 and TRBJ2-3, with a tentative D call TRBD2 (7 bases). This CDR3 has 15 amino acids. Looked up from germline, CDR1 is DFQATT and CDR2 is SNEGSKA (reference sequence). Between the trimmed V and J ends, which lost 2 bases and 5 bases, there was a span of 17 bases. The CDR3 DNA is TGCAGTGCTAGAAGAGGGGGGGCCGGGGAAGATACGCAGTATTTT. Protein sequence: CSARRGGAGEDTQYF.

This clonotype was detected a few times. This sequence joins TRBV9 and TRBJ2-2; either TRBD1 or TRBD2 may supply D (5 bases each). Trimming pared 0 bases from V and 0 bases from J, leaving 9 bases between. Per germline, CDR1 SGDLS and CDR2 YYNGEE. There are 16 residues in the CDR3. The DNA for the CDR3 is TGTGCCAGCAGCGTAGCTGGGGACCCGAACACCGGGGAGCTGTTTTTT. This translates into CASSVAGDPNTGELFF.

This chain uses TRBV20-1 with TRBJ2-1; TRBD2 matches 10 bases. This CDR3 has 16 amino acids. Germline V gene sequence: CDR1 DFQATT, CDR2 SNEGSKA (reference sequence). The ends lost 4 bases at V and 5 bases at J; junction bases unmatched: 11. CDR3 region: CSATPLLAGADNEQFF. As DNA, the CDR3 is TGCAGTGCTACGCCCCTCCTAGCGGGGGCCGACAATGAGCAGTTCTTC.

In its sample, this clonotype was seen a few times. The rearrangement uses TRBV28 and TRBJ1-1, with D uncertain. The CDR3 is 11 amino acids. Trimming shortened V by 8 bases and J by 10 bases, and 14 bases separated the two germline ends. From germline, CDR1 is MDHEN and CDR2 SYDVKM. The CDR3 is CASVYQTGAFF. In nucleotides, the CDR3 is TGTGCCAGCGTTTACCAGACGGGAGCTTTCTTT.

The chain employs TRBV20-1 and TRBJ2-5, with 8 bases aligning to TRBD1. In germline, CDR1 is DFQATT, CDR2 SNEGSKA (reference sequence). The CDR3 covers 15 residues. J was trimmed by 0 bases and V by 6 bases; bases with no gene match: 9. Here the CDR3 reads CSARKQGAHQETQYF. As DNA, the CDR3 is TGCAGTGCCAGGAAGCAGGGGGCACACCAAGAGACCCAGTACTTC.

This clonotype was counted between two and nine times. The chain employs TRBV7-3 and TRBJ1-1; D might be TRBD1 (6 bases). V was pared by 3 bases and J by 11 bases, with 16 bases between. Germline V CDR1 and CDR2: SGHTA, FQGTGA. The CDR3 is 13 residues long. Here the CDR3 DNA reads TGTGCCAGCAGCTTGGGGGGCGGTGGGATTGCTTTCTTT. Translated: CASSLGGGGIAFF.

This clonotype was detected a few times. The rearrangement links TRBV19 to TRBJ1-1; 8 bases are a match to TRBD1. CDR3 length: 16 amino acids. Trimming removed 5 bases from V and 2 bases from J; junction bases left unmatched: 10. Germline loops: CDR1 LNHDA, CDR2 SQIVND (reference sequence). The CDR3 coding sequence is TGTGCCAGTAGTCATTTGACAGGGGCTGGTAACACTGAAGCTTTCTTT. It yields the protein CASSHLTGAGNTEAFF.

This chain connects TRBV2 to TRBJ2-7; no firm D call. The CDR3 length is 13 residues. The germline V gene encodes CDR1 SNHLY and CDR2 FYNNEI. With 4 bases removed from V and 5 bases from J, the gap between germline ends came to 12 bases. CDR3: CASSVGYLDEQYF. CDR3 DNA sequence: TGTGCCAGCAGTGTGGGCTATCTCGACGAGCAGTACTTC.

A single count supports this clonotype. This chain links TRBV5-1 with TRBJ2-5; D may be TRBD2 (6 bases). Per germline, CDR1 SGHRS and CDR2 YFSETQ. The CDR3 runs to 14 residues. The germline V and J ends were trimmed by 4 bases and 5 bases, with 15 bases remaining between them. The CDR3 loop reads CASSPPEGRETQYF. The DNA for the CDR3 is TGCGCCAGCAGCCCGCCAGAAGGGAGGGAGACCCAGTACTTC.